This entry lists 24 T cell receptor beta chains sequenced from one sample in a study of blood T cell repertoires in COVID-19. Produced via immunoSEQ multiplex PCR; TCRdb's table is partial and in-frame only. The data hold 120,000 to 150,000 clones, with 80% to 85% observed a single time. What was sequenced was PBMCs or T cells enriched from blood (not recorded which). The receptors originated from a woman in her fifties or sixties who had been exposed to COVID-19.

The rearrangement links TRBV5-1 to TRBJ1-1; TRBD1 is a possible D gene (5 bases). V was shortened by 1 base and J by 3 bases, with 13 bases between the two germline ends. The CDR3 is 15 amino acids. The germline V gene encodes CDR1 SGHRS and CDR2 YFSETQ. CDR3 nucleotides: TGCGCCAGCAGCTTGCAAGGGGCGAAGGACACTGAAGCTTTCTTT. This codes for CASSLQGAKDTEAFF. Full variable domain (missing parts from reference TRBV5-1 and TRBJ1-1): KAGVTQTPRYLIKTRGQQVTLSCSPISGHRSVSWYQQTPGQGLQFLFEYFSETQRNKGNFPGRFSGRQFSNSRSEMNVSTLELGDSALYLCASSLQGAKDTEAFFGQGTRLTVV.

The rearrangement joins TRBV9 to TRBJ2-1, with 12 positions matching TRBD1. Germline values: CDR1 SGDLS, CDR2 YYNGEE. The CDR3 has 17 amino acids. V lost 0 bases to trimming and J lost 5 bases; unmatched junction nucleotides: 6. CDR3 sequence reads: CASSVGLGQGANNEQFF. The CDR3 DNA reads TGTGCCAGCAGCGTAGGATTGGGACAGGGGGCTAACAATGAGCAGTTCTTC.

The genes are TRBV4-2 and TRBJ1-1; 12 nucleotides line up with TRBD1. Germline V gives CDR1 LGHNA, CDR2 YNFKEQ. This CDR3 has 18 residues. The V segment lost 0 bases and the J segment 0 bases; nucleotides outside the gene matches: 5. The CDR3 protein is CASSQEGTGGLLNTEAFF. The DNA of the CDR3 is TGTGCCAGCAGCCAAGAGGGGACAGGGGGCCTATTGAACACTGAAGCTTTCTTT.

This chain uses TRBV6-5 with TRBJ1-2; 9 bases line up with TRBD1. The CDR3 covers 15 residues. Per the germline V gene, CDR1 is MNHEY and CDR2 is SVGAGI. V shed 2 bases and J 2 bases; nucleotides not matched to a gene: 3. As DNA, the CDR3 is TGTGCCAGCAGTTACGGGACAGGGACAAACTATGGCTACACCTTC. Encoded protein: CASSYGTGTNYGYTF.

The chain carries TRBV29-1 and TRBJ2-2, with D perhaps matching TRBD1 (7 bases). This CDR3 is built from 15 residues. In germline, CDR1 is SQVTM, CDR2 ANQGSEA. V lost 5 bases and J lost 2, with 15 bases in between. CDR3 nucleotide sequence: TGCAGCGTTCAGGGGGGCCCCTTAAACACCGGGGAGCTGTTTTTT. It is translated as CSVQGGPLNTGELFF.

Of note for this clone: Other DNA sequences of this sample code for an identical CDR3. The chain carries TRBV9 and TRBJ1-2, with 7 bases that match TRBD1. CDR1 and CDR2 (germline): SGDLS, YYNGEE. V shed 3 bases and J 0 bases; nucleotides not matched to a gene: 5. The CDR3 covers 15 residues. DNA of the CDR3: TGTGCCAGCAGCGCCTCCGGGACAGCTAACTATGGCTACACCTTC. Translating gives CASSASGTANYGYTF.

The rearrangement joins TRBV6-2 or TRBV6-3 to TRBJ1-6; D call uncertain. The CDR3 has 13 amino acids. Germline V CDR1 and CDR2: MNHEY, SVGEGT. V gave up 6 bases and J gave up 7 bases, with 10 bases separating them. The CDR3 DNA reads TGTGCCAGCAGCACCACAGAAAATTCACCCCTCCACTTT. Its translation: CASSTTENSPLHF.

DNA of the CDR3: TGTGCCAGCACCGTAAAACCTTTCGGGGGCGGGGAGCTGTTTTTT. Amino acids: CASTVKPFGGGELFF. The rearrangement uses TRBV27 and TRBJ2-2, with D possibly matching TRBD2 (6 bases). CDR3 length: 15 residues. Looked up from germline, CDR1 is MNHEY and CDR2 is SMNVEV (reference sequence). V shed 7 bases and J shed 7 bases, with 19 bases lying between them.

V is TRBV5-1 and J is TRBJ1-6, with TRBD1 matching 8 bases. The V segment lost 4 bases and the J segment 8 bases; nucleotides outside the gene matches: 8. This CDR3 has 15 amino acids. The germline V gene encodes CDR1 SGHRS and CDR2 YFSETQ. The CDR3 coding sequence is TGCGCCAGCAGCGCAGGACAGGGAGGCCATTCACCCCTCCACTTT. Translation gives CASSAGQGGHSPLHF.

This chain joins TRBV20-1 and TRBJ1-1; D unclear. The CDR3 covers 11 residues. CDR1 is DFQATT, CDR2 SNEGSKA, per germline (reference sequence). V was shortened by 5 bases and J by 7 bases, with 11 bases between the two germline ends. Written as DNA, the CDR3 is TGCAGTGCTCCTGTACTAAGTGAAGCTTTCTTT. As protein: CSAPVLSEAFF.

The rearrangement links TRBV9 to TRBJ1-4; 7 bases fit TRBD1. Germline V gene sequence: CDR1 SGDLS, CDR2 YYNGEE. The CDR3 loop spans 14 amino acids. J gave up 4 bases and V 2 bases, and 2 bases lay outside the gene matches. CDR3 nucleotides: TGTGCCAGCAGCGTTCAGGGGGATAATGAAAAACTGTTTTTT. It encodes CASSVQGDNEKLFF.

The V and J genes are TRBV4-1 and TRBJ1-1, with a tentative D call TRBD1 (5 bases). V dropped 1 base and J dropped 4 bases, with 13 bases sitting between them. The CDR3 is 15 residues long. CDR1 is MGHRA, CDR2 YSYEKL, per germline. The CDR3 DNA sequence: TGCGCCAGCAGCCAAGTGGAGGGGATCTTCACTGAAGCTTTCTTT. Translated: CASSQVEGIFTEAFF.

This sequence joins TRBV7-9 and TRBJ1-6, with 8 bases aligning to TRBD1. The CDR3 totals 14 residues. V shed 5 bases, J shed 9 bases, and the junction held 6 bases outside the gene matches. Germline loops: CDR1 SEHNR, CDR2 FQNEAQ (reference sequence). CDR3 DNA sequence: TGTGCCAGCAGCCGGGGACAGGCGGGTTCACCCCTCCACTTT. Protein sequence: CASSRGQAGSPLHF.

The rearrangement links TRBV4-1 to TRBJ2-1; 9 bases are a match to TRBD1. The CDR3 has 11 residues. V was clipped by 8 bases and J by 7 bases; unmatched bases: 0. Per germline, CDR1 MGHRA and CDR2 YSYEKL. DNA for the CDR3: TGCGCCAGCGGACAGGGGAATGAGCAGTTCTTC. The encoded protein is CASGQGNEQFF.

The gene calls are TRBV6-1 and TRBJ2-5; TRBD1 is a possible D gene (5 bases). The V gene's germline CDR1 is MNHNS and CDR2 SASEGT. V was cut by 2 bases and J by 6 bases, with 16 bases left in between. This CDR3 has 15 residues. The chain's CDR3 is CASSESGRVGQTQYF. The CDR3 nucleotides are TGTGCCAGCAGTGAATCTGGCAGGGTCGGGCAGACCCAGTACTTC.

This chain joins TRBV19 and TRBJ2-2; a possible D gene is TRBD1 (6 bases). Germline values: CDR1 LNHDA, CDR2 SQIVND (reference sequence). The CDR3 runs to 11 residues. V shed 7 bases and J shed 7 bases, with 7 bases lying between them. The chain's CDR3 is CASKGGGELFF. The CDR3 nucleotides are TGTGCCAGTAAAGGGGGCGGGGAGCTGTTTTTT.

This clone was seen a handful of times. The genes are TRBV29-1 and TRBJ1-2; no reliable D call. CDR1 is SQVTM, CDR2 ANQGSEA, per germline. The germline V and J ends were trimmed by 7 bases and 0 bases, with 12 bases remaining between them. The CDR3 loop spans 13 amino acids. CDR3 amino acids: CSAIPLANYGYTF. The DNA for the CDR3 is TGCAGCGCAATACCCCTAGCTAACTATGGCTACACCTTC.

A single count supports this clone. V gene TRBV29-1 combines with J gene TRBJ2-7, with 7 bases matching TRBD1. This CDR3 is 12 amino acids long. V was pared by 4 bases and J by 3 bases, with 3 bases of the junction left unmatched. Germline CDR1 and CDR2: SQVTM and ANQGSEA. CDR3 sequence reads: CSVGDSLYEQYF. The DNA of the CDR3 is TGCAGCGTTGGGGACAGCCTCTACGAGCAGTACTTC.

In its sample, this clone was seen a few times. The chain combines TRBV3-1 (or the pseudogene TRBV3-2) with TRBJ2-3; TRBD2 matches at 10 bases. The CDR3 spans 15 residues. Germline V gene sequence: CDR1 LGHDT, CDR2 YNNKEL (reference sequence). J gave up 5 bases and V 4 bases, and 6 bases lay outside the gene matches. As DNA, the CDR3 is TGTGCCAGCAGCCCAGCGGGGGGGCTCGGAGATACGCAGTATTTT. Protein sequence: CASSPAGGLGDTQYF.

The chain carries TRBV6-4 and TRBJ2-1; weak D call: TRBD1 (6 bases). The CDR3 runs 16 residues. Germline loops: CDR1 MRHNA, CDR2 SNTAGT. V was cut by 6 bases and J by 4 bases, with 19 bases left in between. As DNA, the CDR3 is TGTGCCAGCAGCATTTTCCCCGGGACATCATACAATGAGCAGTTCTTC. This codes for CASSIFPGTSYNEQFF.

The chain employs TRBV5-1 and TRBJ2-5, with 9 bases aligning to TRBD2. Trimming removed 0 bases from V and 5 bases from J; junction bases left unmatched: 5. Germline V gene lookup returns CDR1 SGHRS and CDR2 YFSETQ. The CDR3 length is 15 residues. The CDR3 nucleotides read TGCGCCAGCAGCTTGGTTAGCGGGGGACTGGAGACCCAGTACTTC. It encodes CASSLVSGGLETQYF.

The rearrangement joins TRBV19 to TRBJ1-5; a possible D gene is TRBD1 (5 bases). This CDR3 is built from 16 residues. The germline gives CDR1 LNHDA, CDR2 SQIVND (reference sequence). V was trimmed by 6 bases and J by 4 bases, leaving 19 bases between them. CDR3: CASRPQARGRNQPQHF. CDR3 DNA: TGTGCCAGTAGACCTCAGGCAAGGGGCCGTAATCAGCCCCAGCATTTT. Full variable domain (rest looked up from reference TRBV19 and TRBJ1-5): DGGITQSPKYLFRKEGQNVTLSCEQNLNHDAMYWYRQDPGQGLRLIYYSQIVNDFQKGDIAEGYSVSREKKESFPLTVTSAQKNPTAFYLCASRPQARGRNQPQHFGDGTRLSIL.

This clone is a singleton in its sample. This chain connects TRBV5-4 to TRBJ2-5; 8 bases map to TRBD1. CDR1 is SGHNT, CDR2 YYREEE, per germline (reference sequence). Losses at the gene ends were 4 bases for V and 4 bases for J; bases not matched to a gene: 12. The CDR3 runs to 16 residues. Here the CDR3 DNA reads TGTGCCAGCAGCCCAGGTCAGGACAGGGTGAGAGAGACCCAGTACTTC. Translation gives CASSPGQDRVRETQYF.

The gene calls are TRBV12-3 or TRBV12-4 and TRBJ2-2, with D possibly being TRBD1 (5 bases). The CDR3 contains 13 residues. V lost 2 bases, J lost 6 bases, and 7 bases lay in between. The CDR3 loop is CASSLSRAGELFF. DNA for the CDR3: TGTGCCAGCAGTTTATCCAGGGCCGGGGAGCTGTTTTTT.